This entry lists 14 T cell receptor beta chains sequenced from one sample in a study of response to subunit inactivated influenza vaccine. TCRdb re-called the RT-PCR reads through MiXCR, storing one row per CDR3 protein. The sample records approximately 700,000 distinct CDR3 sequences, more than 11% being singletons. Source: PBMCs from blood, taken around two weeks before vaccination. The source of these receptors is a man aged 45 to 65 who received an inactivated influenza vaccine.

J is TRBJ2-1 and V is TRBV7-2; 7 nucleotides agree with TRBD2. The ends lost 1 base at V and 6 bases at J; junction bases unmatched: 3. The CDR3 covers 14 residues. CDR1 is SGHTA, CDR2 FQGNSA, per germline. In nucleotides, the CDR3 is TGTGCCAGCAGCTTAGTCAGCGGGGCCAATGAGCAGTTCTTC. Translated, it gives CASSLVSGANEQFF.

CDR3 protein: CASSQDILATYNEQFF. In DNA, the CDR3 is TGCGCCAGCAGCCAAGATATCCTAGCGACCTACAATGAGCAGTTCTTC. The chain links TRBV4-3 to TRBJ2-1; perhaps TRBD2 as D (6 bases). Germline V lookup: CDR1 LGHNA, CDR2 YSLEER. The CDR3 spans 16 residues. V lost 0 bases, J lost 2 bases, and 11 bases lay in between.

This clonotype is a singleton in its sample. CDR3 DNA sequence: TGTGCCAGCAGCTCGAGCTACGGGGGAGCCGGGGAGCTGTTTTTT. It specifies CASSSSYGGAGELFF. The rearrangement uses TRBV7-3 and TRBJ2-2, with a possible D match to TRBD2 (6 bases). Germline-derived CDR1 and CDR2 are SGHTA and FQGTGA. Trimming removed 4 bases from V and 6 bases from J, with 15 bases in between. The CDR3 sequence is 15 residues long.

There are a few counts of this clonotype. V usage is TRBV20-1 and J usage is TRBJ2-3; 7 positions agree with TRBD1. The V segment lost 4 bases and the J segment 4 bases; nucleotides outside the gene matches: 8. This CDR3 spans 14 amino acids. Germline V CDR1 and CDR2: DFQATT, SNEGSKA (reference sequence). CDR3 bases: TGCAGTGCTACCAGACAGGGTCCCGCAGATACGCAGTATTTT. The encoded protein is CSATRQGPADTQYF.

Only one count was recorded for this clonotype. This chain uses TRBV2 with TRBJ2-7; the match to TRBD2 covers 10 bases. The CDR3 contains 15 residues. Germline trimming cut 1 base from V and 2 bases from J; bases unmatched to any gene: 2. The germline V gene has CDR1 SNHLY and CDR2 FYNNEI. The CDR3 spells CASSEGTSGPYEQYF. CDR3 sequence (DNA): TGTGCCAGCAGTGAAGGGACTAGCGGCCCCTACGAGCAGTACTTC.

The chain is built from TRBV7-2 and TRBJ2-7, with TRBD1 as a possible D gene (6 bases). Germline V CDR1 and CDR2: SGHTA, FQGNSA. The V and J ends lost 4 bases and 3 bases respectively, with 13 bases between them. The CDR3 totals 14 residues. CDR3 protein: CASSSSGVVYEQYF. CDR3 sequence (DNA): TGTGCCAGCAGCTCCTCAGGGGTCGTCTACGAGCAGTACTTC.

The chain has TRBV18 and TRBJ2-3, with D perhaps matching TRBD1 or TRBD2 (6 bases each). CDR3 size: 15 residues. V dropped 3 bases and J dropped 2 bases, with 12 bases sitting between them. The germline CDR1 and CDR2 sequences are KGHSH and LQKENI. In DNA form, the CDR3 reads TGTGCCAGCTCACCCTCGGGGGCCTACACAGATACGCAGTATTTT. Translating it yields CASSPSGAYTDTQYF.

This chain connects TRBV14 to TRBJ2-1; D is ambiguous. This CDR3 contains 14 residues. V was shortened by 6 bases and J by 8 bases, with 17 bases between the two germline ends. In germline, CDR1 is SGHDN, CDR2 FVKESK. As DNA, the CDR3 is TGTGCCAGCAGTCAGCTGGGCAGGCTCGATGAGCAGTTCTTC. Translated: CASSQLGRLDEQFF.

In its sample, this clonotype was seen a few times. The chain carries TRBV29-1 and TRBJ2-1, with 10 bases matching TRBD2. The CDR3 contains 17 residues. Germline-derived CDR1 and CDR2 are SQVTM and ANQGSEA. Trimming took 4 bases from V and 0 from J; bases not matched to a gene: 9. Here the CDR3 DNA reads TGCAGCGTTGGGCGACTAGCGGGTCAGAGCTCCTACAATGAGCAGTTCTTC. Its translation is CSVGRLAGQSSYNEQFF.

V and J are TRBV7-9 and TRBJ2-7; a possible D gene is TRBD2 (6 bases). CDR1 is SEHNR, CDR2 FQNEAQ, per germline (reference sequence). The CDR3 is made up of 11 amino acids. Trimming took off 6 bases at V and 6 bases at J, with 9 bases between the two ends. Here the CDR3 reads CASRHGGEQYF. CDR3 sequence (DNA): TGTGCCAGCAGGCACGGGGGCGAGCAGTACTTC.

The chain is built from TRBV20-1 and TRBJ2-1; 7 bases agree with TRBD1. Germline values: CDR1 DFQATT, CDR2 SNEGSKA (reference sequence). CDR3 size: 12 residues. The V segment lost 4 bases and the J segment 6 bases; nucleotides outside the gene matches: 3. The CDR3: CSATSGGNEQFF. The DNA for the CDR3 is TGCAGTGCTACCTCAGGGGGCAATGAGCAGTTCTTC.

This clonotype was detected ten times or more. The V and J genes are TRBV2 and TRBJ2-3, with TRBD1 as a possible D gene (5 bases). This CDR3 is built from 14 residues. The V end was cut by 0 bases, the J end by 5 bases, with 9 bases between. The V gene's germline CDR1 is SNHLY and CDR2 FYNNEI. Here the CDR3 DNA reads TGTGCCAGCAGTGAAGCAGCAGGGCGAGATACGCAGTATTTT. This sequence encodes CASSEAAGRDTQYF.

This clonotype has at least ten counts. V usage is TRBV10-3 and J usage is TRBJ2-2, with D perhaps TRBD1 (6 bases). CDR1 ENHRY and CDR2 SYGVKD come from the germline V gene. V gave up 4 bases and J gave up 8 bases, with 17 bases separating them. The CDR3 consists of 15 residues. The CDR3 sequence: CAISGGSETGGELFF. The DNA of the CDR3 is TGTGCCATCAGTGGGGGGAGCGAAACAGGGGGGGAGCTGTTTTTT.

This clonotype has more than one count but fewer than ten. The V and J genes are TRBV27 and TRBJ2-7, with D tentatively TRBD1 or TRBD2 (6 bases each). This CDR3 spans 13 amino acids. Deletions cut 6 bases from V and 5 bases from J, with 14 bases between. Looked up from germline, CDR1 is MNHEY and CDR2 is SMNVEV (reference sequence). CDR3 residues: CASRGQGRNEQYF. Here the CDR3 DNA reads TGTGCCAGCAGAGGGCAGGGGAGGAACGAGCAGTACTTC.